This is a list of T cell receptor beta chains from one sample in a study of response to subunit inactivated influenza vaccine. MiXCR was run by TCRdb on the RT-PCR reads, yielding one entry per CDR3 protein. Seen here are more than 150,000 distinct CDR3 sequences, 9.2% observed once, and the top ten hold roughly 10%. The sample in question was non-naive T cells sorted from PBMCs, obtained on the day of vaccination. These receptors were collected from a middle-aged man who received an inactivated influenza vaccine. Both conserved end residues are part of each CDR3. Fields, in order: D gene, J gene, clone size, V gene, CDR3 DNA, CDR3 protein. The D gene is left open where the match is weak. Clone size appears in some rows only: once, few, many, or a class for an expanded clone.

>.|TRBJ2-2|few|TRBV7-8
TGTGCCAGCGGAGAACAGTCCACCGGGGAGCTGTTTTTT
CASGEQSTGELFF
>TRBD1|TRBJ1-2|.|TRBV7-9
TGTGCCAGCAGCCCAATTCCTGACAGGGTTGGAGGCTACACCTTC
CASSPIPDRVGGYTF
>.|TRBJ1-1|.|TRBV28
TGTGCCAGCAGTCCGATCGGCAGTTTCATGAACACTGAAGCTTTCTTT
CASSPIGSFMNTEAFF
>.|TRBJ2-7|few|TRBV2
TGTGCCAGCAAGCCCCTTTACGAGCAGTACTTC
CASKPLYEQYF
>.|TRBJ1-2|many|TRBV27
TGTGCCAGCAGTCCTAATGGGAATAACTATGGCTACACCTTC
CASSPNGNNYGYTF
>.|TRBJ1-1|few|TRBV4-3
TGCGCCAGCAGCCAAGATTTCCCGGCTTCTGAAGCTTTCTTT
CASSQDFPASEAFF
>.|TRBJ2-1|many|TRBV18
TGTGCCAGCTCACCTCAGCTTGGTGAGCAGTTCTTC
CASSPQLGEQFF
>TRBD2|TRBJ2-7|few|TRBV12-3/TRBV12-4
TGTGCCAGCAGCCTTGGGGACTGGCGGGGGTGGTACGAGCAGTACTTC
CASSLGDWRGWYEQYF
>TRBD1|TRBJ2-1|many|TRBV29-1
TGCAGCGTTGAAGGGACAGGGGACCTCAATGAGCAGTTCTTC
CSVEGTGDLNEQFF
>TRBD2|TRBJ2-2|many|TRBV28
TGTGCCAGCAGCCGGTCCGGGACTAGCGTGGGCGGGGAGCTGTTTTTT
CASSRSGTSVGGELFF
>TRBD2|TRBJ2-1|few|TRBV7-8
TGTGCCAGCAGCTTATCGGCGGGAGTAAATCGGTTCTTC
CASSLSAGVNRFF
>TRBD2|TRBJ2-5|few|TRBV9
TGTGCCAGCAGCGTAGGACTAGCGGTTGAGACCCAGTACTTC
CASSVGLAVETQYF
>.|TRBJ2-2|many|TRBV28
TGTGCCAGCAGTTTAACGGGGGGCGCGGCCGGGGAGCTGTTTTTT
CASSLTGGAAGELFF
>.|TRBJ2-2|.|TRBV7-9
TGTGCCAGCGCAGAAAACGCGAACACCGGGGAGCTGTTTTTT
CASAENANTGELFF
>.|TRBJ1-5|many|TRBV20-1
TGCAGTGCTAGAGATCCCCGGGACAACCCCTATCAGCCCCAGCATTTT
CSARDPRDNPYQPQHF
>TRBD2|TRBJ2-7|.|TRBV5-1
TGCGCCAGCAGCTCCAATACCGGACTAGCGGGACGAGGCGAGCAGTACTTC
CASSSNTGLAGRGEQYF
>.|TRBJ1-1|.|TRBV4-3
TGCGCCAGCAGCCAAGTCAGAAACACTGAAGCTTTCTTT
CASSQVRNTEAFF
>.|TRBJ2-4|.|TRBV18
TGTGCCAGCTCACTTTTGGGACACGACATTCAGTACTTC
CASSLLGHDIQYF
>.|TRBJ1-1|once|TRBV25-1
TGTGCCAGCAGTGCCCAGAGGAGGACTGAAGCTTTCTTT
CASSAQRRTEAFF
>.|TRBJ1-2|few|TRBV6-1
TGTGCCAGCAGGGACGGCTTTACAAACTATGGCTACACCTTC
CASRDGFTNYGYTF
>TRBD2|TRBJ2-1|few|TRBV7-7
TGTGCTAGCAGCACGGGACTAGCGGCGAGCTCTGAGCAGTTCTTC
CASSTGLAASSEQFF
>.|TRBJ2-1|few|TRBV18
TGTGCCAGCTCACATGGGATGGATGAGCAGTTCTTC
CASSHGMDEQFF
>.|TRBJ1-4|.|TRBV27
TGTGCCAGCAGTTTACTGGGAGCCTCAACTAATGAAAAACTGTTTTTT
CASSLLGASTNEKLFF
>.|TRBJ2-7|.|TRBV9
TGTGCCAGCAGCCCGAGGACCGGTTGGGAGCAGTACTTC
CASSPRTGWEQYF
>TRBD2|TRBJ2-3|few|TRBV29-1
TGCAGCGTTGGACTAGCGGGGAGGACAGATACGCAGTATTTT
CSVGLAGRTDTQYF
>TRBD1|TRBJ2-7|many|TRBV7-2
TGTGCCAGCAGCCCTCCGGGACAGATTTACTACGAGCAGTACTTC
CASSPPGQIYYEQYF
>.|TRBJ2-5|few|TRBV14
TGTGCCAGCAGCCAAGTTAGCGGACTCGGCCAAGAGACCCAGTACTTC
CASSQVSGLGQETQYF
>TRBD1|TRBJ2-7|.|TRBV20-1
TGCAGTGCCACTTCCTGGGACAGAGCATACTACGAGCAGTACTTC
CSATSWDRAYYEQYF
>TRBD2|TRBJ2-5|few|TRBV7-2
TGTGCCAGCAGCTTCGGCGGGGGGAGCCAAGAGACCCAGTACTTC
CASSFGGGSQETQYF
>TRBD1|TRBJ1-1|few|TRBV6-2/TRBV6-3
TGTGCCAGCAGTTACCGGACAGGGACTATGAACACTGAAGCTTTCTTT
CASSYRTGTMNTEAFF
>.|TRBJ1-5|few|TRBV29-1
TGCAGCGTTGGCATCCACAATCAGCCCCAGCATTTT
CSVGIHNQPQHF
>TRBD2|TRBJ2-6|few|TRBV4-2
TGTGCCAGCAGCCGACAAAAACCGGGACTAGCGGGAGGTTATCGGGCCAACGTCCTGACTTTC
CASSRQKPGLAGGYRANVLTF
>.|TRBJ2-7|many|TRBV20-1
TGCAGTGCTAGAGCACCCACTACTCTCTACGAGCAGTACTTC
CSARAPTTLYEQYF
>.|TRBJ2-7|few|TRBV6-2/TRBV6-3
TGTGCCAGCAGTTACTCCTGGGACACCCCCTACGAGCAGTACTTC
CASSYSWDTPYEQYF
>.|TRBJ1-6|few|TRBV12-3/TRBV12-4
TGTGCCAGCAGTAACGACTCGCAGGGAATACGCTCACCCCTCCACTTT
CASSNDSQGIRSPLHF
>.|TRBJ1-2|.|TRBV6-5
TGTGCCAGCAGTTACTCGGCCTCGGGGGGGTCAGGCTATGGCTACACCTTC
CASSYSASGGSGYGYTF
>TRBD2|TRBJ2-7|few|TRBV5-4
TGTGCCAGCAGCCAGGGACTAGCGGGCAGCATCTACGAGCAGTACTTC
CASSQGLAGSIYEQYF
>TRBD1|TRBJ2-7|few|TRBV15
TGTGCCACCAGCAGGGACAGGGGGAAGTACGAGCAGTACTTC
CATSRDRGKYEQYF
>.|TRBJ2-7|.|TRBV29-1
TGCAGCGCTTCCGGGACGGAGACCTACGAGCAGTACTTC
CSASGTETYEQYF
>.|TRBJ1-5|few|TRBV4-2
TGTGCCAGCAGCCAATTGTATGGGGGCCAGCCCCAGCATTTT
CASSQLYGGQPQHF
>TRBD1|TRBJ2-7|few|TRBV20-1
TGCAGTGCTAGCCCAAAAGGGACAGGGACCTACGAGCAGTACTTC
CSASPKGTGTYEQYF
>.|TRBJ2-3|many|TRBV4-3
TGCGCCAGCAGCCTGGGACTCGTTTCGGATACGCAGTATTTT
CASSLGLVSDTQYF
>.|TRBJ2-2|many|TRBV2
TGTGCCAGCCGCAACGGGAACACCGGGGAGCTGTTTTTT
CASRNGNTGELFF
>.|TRBJ2-5|few|TRBV7-6
TGTGCCAGCAGCTCTGGGACAAATCAAGAGACCCAGTACTTC
CASSSGTNQETQYF
>.|TRBJ2-6|.|TRBV9
TGTGCCAGCAGCCCTAGTCCGAGTGGGGCCAACGTCCTGACTTTC
CASSPSPSGANVLTF
>.|TRBJ2-1|many|TRBV12-3/TRBV12-4
TGTGCCAGCAGTTTTTTCGGGGGCGGTGAGCAGTTCTTC
CASSFFGGGEQFF
>TRBD1|TRBJ2-1|.|TRBV20-1
TGCAGTGCCCCGACAGGGGGGGGGATTGGTGAGCAGTTCTTC
CSAPTGGGIGEQFF
>.|TRBJ2-5|many|TRBV7-2
TGTGCCAGCAGCCCATCTGGGGCGGTGGAGACCCAGTACTTC
CASSPSGAVETQYF
>.|TRBJ2-7|few|TRBV10-3
TGTGCCATCAGCAACACTGACTACGAGCAGTACTTC
CAISNTDYEQYF
>TRBD1|TRBJ2-7|many|TRBV20-1
TGCAGTGCTAAAACAGGACAGGGCGCCGAGCAGTACTTC
CSAKTGQGAEQYF
>.|TRBJ1-2|.|TRBV7-8
TGTGCCAGCAGCTTAGTTGGGGGGGGTGGCTACACCTTC
CASSLVGGGGYTF